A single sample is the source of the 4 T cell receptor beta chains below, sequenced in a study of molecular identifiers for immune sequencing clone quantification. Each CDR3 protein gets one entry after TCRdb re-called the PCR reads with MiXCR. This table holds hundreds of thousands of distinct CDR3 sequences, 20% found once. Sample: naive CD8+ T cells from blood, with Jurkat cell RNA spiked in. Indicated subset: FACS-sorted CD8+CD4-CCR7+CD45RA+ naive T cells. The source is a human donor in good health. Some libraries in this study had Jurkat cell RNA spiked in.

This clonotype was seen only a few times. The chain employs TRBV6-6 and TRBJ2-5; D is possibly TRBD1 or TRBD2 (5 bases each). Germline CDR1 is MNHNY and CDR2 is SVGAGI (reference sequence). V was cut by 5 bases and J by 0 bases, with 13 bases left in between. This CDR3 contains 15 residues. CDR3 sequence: CASSDAWGYQETQYF. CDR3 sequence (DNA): TGTGCCAGCAGTGACGCGTGGGGGTACCAAGAGACCCAGTACTTC.

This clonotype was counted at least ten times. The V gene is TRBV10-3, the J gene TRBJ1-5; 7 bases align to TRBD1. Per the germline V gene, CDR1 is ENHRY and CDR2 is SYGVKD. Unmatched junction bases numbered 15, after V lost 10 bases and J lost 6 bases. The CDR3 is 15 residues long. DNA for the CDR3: TGTGCCACTAGGGACAGCCAGGTGGGCGGTCAGCCCCAGCATTTT. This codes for CATRDSQVGGQPQHF.

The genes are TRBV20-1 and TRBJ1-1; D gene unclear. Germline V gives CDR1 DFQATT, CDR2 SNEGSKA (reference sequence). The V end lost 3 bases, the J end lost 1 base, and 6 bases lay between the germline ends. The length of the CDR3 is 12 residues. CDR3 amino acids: CSARAPNTEAFF. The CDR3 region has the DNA TGCAGTGCTAGGGCCCCGAACACTGAAGCTTTCTTT.

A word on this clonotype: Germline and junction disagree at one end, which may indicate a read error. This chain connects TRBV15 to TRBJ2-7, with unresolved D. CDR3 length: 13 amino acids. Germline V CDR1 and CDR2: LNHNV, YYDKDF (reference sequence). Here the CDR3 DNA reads TGTGCCACCGGCAGAGTGCTGGGAAACGAGCAGTACTTC. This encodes CATGRVLGNEQYF.